This T cell receptor (beta chain) was observed in a study of blood T cell repertoires in COVID-19. Study details: The United States, Italy and Spain provided the acute and convalescent COVID-19 samples. T cells, B-cell-depleted T cells, or PBMCs supplied cDNA or gDNA.

The V gene's germline CDR1 is SGHRS and CDR2 YFSETQ. The V end was cut by 3 bases, the J end by 5 bases, with 11 bases between. This CDR3 has 13 residues. In the original workflow: Reference gene primer amplification gave estimated nucleated cell counts. The method was immunoSEQ multiplex PCR; TCRdb's version includes in-frame clones alone and lacks a portion of them. V, J and clone size are taken as reported in that table, and D and trimming were inferred from the DNA itself. Of about 130,000 clones in the sample, around 85% were seen once. The sequence was collected from a human donor in a cohort sampled during active COVID-19. Sequenced sample: peripheral blood. This chain links TRBV5-1 with TRBJ2-5; weak D call: TRBD1 (6 bases). The CDR3 sequence: CASSYGQFETQYF. The CDR3, as DNA: TGCGCCAGCAGCTATGGACAGTTCGAGACCCAGTACTTC.